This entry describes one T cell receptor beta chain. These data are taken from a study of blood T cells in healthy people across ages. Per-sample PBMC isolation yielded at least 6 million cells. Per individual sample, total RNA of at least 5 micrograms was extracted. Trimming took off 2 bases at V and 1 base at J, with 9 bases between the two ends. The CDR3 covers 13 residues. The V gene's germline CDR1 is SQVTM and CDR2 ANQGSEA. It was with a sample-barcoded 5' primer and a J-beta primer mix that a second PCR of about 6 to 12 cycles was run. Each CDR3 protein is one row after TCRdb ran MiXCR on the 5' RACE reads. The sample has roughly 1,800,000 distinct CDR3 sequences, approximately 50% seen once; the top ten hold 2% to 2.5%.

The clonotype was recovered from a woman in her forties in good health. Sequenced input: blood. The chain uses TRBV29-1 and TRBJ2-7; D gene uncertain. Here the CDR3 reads CSVEQDGSYEQYF. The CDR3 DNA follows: TGCAGCGTTGAACAGGACGGATCCTACGAGCAGTACTTC.